This T cell receptor (beta chain) was recorded in a study of CDR3 diversity in severe acne. This CDR3 contains 13 residues. In germline, CDR1 is LNHNV, CDR2 YYDKDF (reference sequence). V was shortened by 3 bases and J by 4 bases, with 7 bases between the two germline ends. MiXCR, run by TCRdb on the PCR reads, gives a single entry per CDR3 protein. The data show more than 85,000 distinct CDR3 sequences, roughly half seen once. The sample taken for sequencing was blood. The V gene is TRBV15, the J gene TRBJ2-1; D is unresolved. This TCR came from a male donor with acne. The DNA of the CDR3 is TGTGCCACCAGCAGTTCCCGGTACAATGAGCAGTTCTTC. Its translation is CATSSSRYNEQFF.